Detailed here is one T cell receptor (beta chain). Its antigen remains unidentified. Used for each TCR library was about 3,800 ng of total RNA. One entry per CDR3 protein, without DNA, is what TCRdb gives after re-calling the 5' RACE reads. This sample's table reports 190,000 or so distinct CDR3 sequences. This specimen belongs to a study of monozygotic twins with inflammatory bowel disease. Germline V gives CDR1 SGHRS, CDR2 YFSETQ. This CDR3 has 16 amino acids. Study-wide results and caveats: Sharing of clonotypes with others was lower in IBD patients than in healthy twins, and this was especially so with disease activity. The analysis yielded no support for one strong signal or clonotype associated with IBD. By inverse Simpson index, TCRbeta diversity was lower in IBD patients than in healthy co-twins.

The specimen sequenced was blood. The gene calls are TRBV5-1 and TRBJ1-1; no DNA is available, so the TRBD1 call from TCRdb remains unchecked. This receptor was taken from a human donor with ulcerative colitis or Crohn's disease, or a healthy co-twin of an affected twin (not recorded which). The CDR3 spells CASSPQGAHMNTEAFF.